The 2 T cell receptor beta chains below all came from one sample that was sequenced in a study of Tregs in tolerant kidney transplant recipients. Assay: immunoSEQ multiplex PCR; the TCRdb copy retains only in-frame clones and omits some. This table has 90,000 to 130,000 clones, nearly 90% appearing once. The input for sequencing was CD4+ T cells from blood, taken before the transplant. These receptors were obtained from a human donor who received a combined kidney and bone marrow transplant.

This sequence joins TRBV19 and TRBJ1-4, with 10 nucleotides matching TRBD1. CDR1 and CDR2 (germline): LNHDA, SQIVND (reference sequence). CDR3 length: 15 amino acids. Trimming removed 4 bases from V and 3 bases from J; junction bases left unmatched: 2. As DNA, the CDR3 is TGTGCCAGTAGTAACGGACAGGGGGCTAATGAAAAACTGTTTTTT. Amino acids: CASSNGQGANEKLFF.

The gene calls are TRBV7-2 and TRBJ1-1, with TRBD1 matching over 9 bases. CDR3 size: 16 residues. After removal of 3 bases from V and 3 bases from J, the junction contained 8 bases not matched to a gene. Germline V gives CDR1 SGHTA, CDR2 FQGNSA. The CDR3 bases are TGTGCCAGCAGCTTCATGAGCCGGACAGGGGACACTGAAGCTTTCTTT. Translating it yields CASSFMSRTGDTEAFF.